This T cell receptor (beta chain) is from a study of blood T cell repertoires in COVID-19. Study background: The study drew acute and convalescent COVID-19 samples from the United States, Italy and Spain. PBMCs, B-cell-depleted T cells, or T cells were the source of the cDNA or gDNA that made up the material.

The V gene's germline CDR1 is SGHDN and CDR2 FVKESK. The CDR3 is 16 amino acids. With V trimmed by 2 bases and J by 0 bases, 3 bases remained unmatched. The authors' processing: Quantification of nucleated cells was approximated via reference gene primer amplification. Clones were sequenced by immunoSEQ multiplex PCR, and TCRdb holds only the in-frame ones, with some missing. The DNA was the basis for D and trimming; V, J and clone size are from that table. The sample carries about 33,000 clones, approximately 80% recorded once. The genes are TRBV14 and TRBJ2-3, with 9 bases aligning to TRBD2. Sequenced material: peripheral blood. The TCR was taken from a human donor in a cohort sampled during active COVID-19. CDR3 sequence (DNA): TGTGCCAGCAGCCAATGGCGGGGGGGCAGCACAGATACGCAGTATTTT. Its protein is CASSQWRGGSTDTQYF.